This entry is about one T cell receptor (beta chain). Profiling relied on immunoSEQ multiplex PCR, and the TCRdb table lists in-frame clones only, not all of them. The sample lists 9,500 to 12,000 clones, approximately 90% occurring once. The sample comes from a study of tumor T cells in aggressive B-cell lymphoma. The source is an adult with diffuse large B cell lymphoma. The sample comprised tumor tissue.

The CDR3 DNA is TGTGCCAGCAGCCGATTGACTAGCGGGCCTTACAATGAGCAGTTCTTC. Residues: CASSRLTSGPYNEQFF. This chain connects TRBV7-9 to TRBJ2-1, with TRBD2 matching 10 bases. Germline lookup yields CDR1 SEHNR and CDR2 FQNEAQ (reference sequence). The CDR3 is 16 residues long. Trimming at V came to 5 bases and at J to 4 bases, leaving 8 bases not matched to a gene.